These 28 T cell receptor beta chains originate from one sample sequenced in a study of beta chain features in type 1 diabetes. The whole isolated RNA underwent reverse transcription, so sequencing captured expressed TCRB transcripts. Profiled with immunoSEQ multiplex PCR; TCRdb holds only in-frame clones, not every one. In the table there are about 270,000 clones, 11% to 15% of which are singletons. The material sequenced was naive CD4+ T cells from blood. Receptors were obtained from a middle-aged woman in good health.

This clone was seen repeatedly, ten times or more. The chain is built from TRBV7-2 and TRBJ1-2; no definite D call. CDR1 is SGHTA and CDR2 is FQGNSA in the germline V gene. V lost 5 bases and J 8 bases, leaving 12 bases between the germline ends. The CDR3 totals 12 residues. The CDR3: CASSLNRGGYTF. For the CDR3, the DNA is TGTGCCAGCAGCCTAAACAGAGGGGGCTACACCTTC.

The chain is built from TRBV18 and TRBJ1-5, with 7 bases that match TRBD1. Looked up from germline, CDR1 is KGHSH and CDR2 is LQKENI. The CDR3 loop spans 18 amino acids. The ends lost 2 bases at V and 2 bases at J; junction bases unmatched: 12. CDR3 sequence: CASSPSSRQGLGNQPQHF. Here the CDR3 DNA reads TGTGCCAGCTCACCATCTTCCCGACAGGGATTGGGCAATCAGCCCCAGCATTTT.

This clone showed up just a few times. The chain has TRBV12-5 and TRBJ2-3, with 8 bases aligning to TRBD2. V was pared by 1 base and J by 1 base, with 1 base of the junction left unmatched. Germline V gives CDR1 LGHNT, CDR2 FRNRAP. This CDR3 region has 15 residues. The chain's CDR3 is CASGLAGGGTDTQYF. In DNA, the CDR3 is TGTGCTAGTGGTTTGGCCGGGGGGGGCACAGATACGCAGTATTTT.

This clone occurred a few times. The J gene is TRBJ1-6, the V gene TRBV7-2; 8 nucleotides match TRBD1. There are 15 residues in the CDR3. Germline CDR1 reads SGHTA; CDR2 reads FQGNSA. Losses at the gene ends were 2 bases for V and 9 bases for J; bases not matched to a gene: 6. This CDR3 reads CASSLSGGASSPLHF. CDR3 nucleotides: TGTGCCAGCAGCTTATCAGGGGGCGCTTCTTCACCCCTCCACTTT.

V and J are TRBV7-2 and TRBJ1-2, with 7 nucleotides matching TRBD1. With V trimmed by 1 base and J by 5 bases, 7 bases remained unmatched. Germline V lookup: CDR1 SGHTA, CDR2 FQGNSA. The CDR3 loop spans 15 amino acids. CDR3 sequence reads: CASSLGQGVRYGYTF. The CDR3 DNA reads TGTGCCAGCAGCTTAGGACAGGGAGTCCGGTATGGCTACACCTTC.

This clone was observed a handful of times. The rearrangement joins TRBV29-1 to TRBJ2-7; D remains ambiguous. V lost 4 bases to trimming and J lost 3 bases, with 10 bases between them. CDR1 is SQVTM, CDR2 ANQGSEA, per germline. The CDR3 consists of 12 residues. CDR3 loop: CSVAVSYYEQYF. DNA for the CDR3: TGCAGCGTTGCTGTCAGTTACTACGAGCAGTACTTC.

This clone was seen just once. The rearrangement links TRBV11-3 to TRBJ2-4, with 10 bases identical to TRBD1. The germline gives CDR1 SGHNT, CDR2 YENEEA. The CDR3 spans 20 residues. V was clipped by 3 bases and J by 0 bases; unmatched bases: 14. CDR3 DNA: TGTGCCAGCAGCTTTCGGGACAGGGGACCCTATACCCTAGCCAAAAACATTCAGTACTTC. This sequence encodes CASSFRDRGPYTLAKNIQYF.

The chain recombines TRBV9 with TRBJ2-3, with TRBD1 matching over 7 bases. V lost 3 bases, J lost 4 bases, and 8 bases stayed unmatched. The CDR3 spans 15 residues. The germline V gene has CDR1 SGDLS and CDR2 YYNGEE. The CDR3 here is CASSGGTAMADTQYF. Here the CDR3 DNA reads TGTGCCAGCAGCGGAGGGACAGCGATGGCAGATACGCAGTATTTT.

This clone was counted a few times. The chain carries TRBV19 and TRBJ1-5, with a tentative D call TRBD1 (5 bases). This CDR3 has 15 amino acids. The ends were cut back, 0 bases at V and 6 bases at J, with 12 bases in the middle. Germline loops: CDR1 LNHDA, CDR2 SQIVND (reference sequence). Here the CDR3 DNA reads TGTGCCAGTAGTATAGACAGGGCGTTGGGTCAGCCCCAGCATTTT. This encodes CASSIDRALGQPQHF.

The chain couples TRBV6-1 to TRBJ1-5, with 8 bases aligning to TRBD1. The CDR3 runs to 15 residues. Germline-derived CDR1 and CDR2 are MNHNS and SASEGT. V dropped 3 bases and J dropped 5; count of bases not matched to a gene: 6. CDR3 sequence (DNA): TGTGCCAGCAGTGAGGCAGGGGGCCCATATCAGCCCCAGCATTTT. It codes for CASSEAGGPYQPQHF.

This clone showed up just a few times. V and J are TRBV11-2 and TRBJ2-5; D might be TRBD2 (7 bases). The CDR3 totals 14 residues. The germline gives CDR1 SGHAT, CDR2 FQNNGV. Between the trimmed V and J ends, which lost 11 bases and 4 bases, there was a span of 20 bases. The CDR3 DNA sequence: TGTGCCGGAGGGGGGGTGGGGTTTGGAGAGACCCAGTACTTC. Amino acid sequence: CAGGGVGFGETQYF.

The rearrangement uses TRBV7-9 and TRBJ1-1, with D possibly matching TRBD1 (5 bases). Trimming took 5 bases from V and 0 from J, leaving 16 bases between them. Germline loops: CDR1 SEHNR, CDR2 FQNEAQ (reference sequence). CDR3 length equals 16 residues. CDR3 residues: CASSPRLDNVNTEAFF. The CDR3 region has the DNA TGTGCCAGCAGCCCGAGGCTGGACAACGTGAACACTGAAGCTTTCTTT.

This clone has more than one count but fewer than ten. V usage is TRBV12-5 and J usage is TRBJ2-3, with a weak D call TRBD2 (5 bases). Trimming stripped 4 bases from V and 4 bases from J, with 12 bases between. The germline CDR1 and CDR2 sequences are LGHNT and FRNRAP. This CDR3 is 14 amino acids long. The CDR3 here is CASGSPRVADTQYF. The DNA of the CDR3 is TGTGCTAGTGGTTCCCCGCGGGTCGCAGATACGCAGTATTTT.

The CDR3 DNA sequence: TGTGCCATCAGGCTAGCGGGGGGTGGTGAGCAGTTCTTC. Translating it yields CAIRLAGGGEQFF. The J gene is TRBJ2-1, the V gene TRBV10-3; TRBD2 aligns across 11 bases. The CDR3 contains 13 residues. Germline lookup yields CDR1 ENHRY and CDR2 SYGVKD. V was clipped by 6 bases and J by 9 bases; unmatched bases: 4.

This clone has only a few counts. V is TRBV10-3 and J is TRBJ2-2; D is possibly TRBD1 (6 bases). The CDR3 spans 14 residues. V was pared by 4 bases and J by 3 bases, with 9 bases between. The germline V gene encodes CDR1 ENHRY and CDR2 SYGVKD. In DNA, the CDR3 is TGTGCCATCAGTGCTAACAGGGACACCGGGGAGCTGTTTTTT. It specifies CAISANRDTGELFF.

This chain uses TRBV7-2 with TRBJ1-5; 9 bases are shared with TRBD1. This CDR3 contains 18 residues. Germline values: CDR1 SGHTA, CDR2 FQGNSA. After removal of 5 bases from V and 6 bases from J, the junction contained 17 bases not matched to a gene. The CDR3 DNA sequence: TGTGCCAGCAGCGCCGGGACAGGGTCCTTCCATTACGGTCAGCCCCAGCATTTT. It yields the protein CASSAGTGSFHYGQPQHF.

Here the CDR3 DNA reads TGTGCCAGCAGAACAGGGGCAGGAAGATCTTACACCTTC. It specifies CASRTGAGRSYTF. V gene TRBV6-5 combines with J gene TRBJ1-2; the match to TRBD1 covers 7 bases. This CDR3 is 13 amino acids long. Unmatched junction bases numbered 12, after V lost 6 bases and J lost 11 bases. Germline assignment: CDR1 MNHEY and CDR2 SVGAGI.

Only a few counts were recorded for this clone. The chain couples TRBV7-2 to TRBJ2-1; possibly TRBD1 for D (6 bases). From germline, CDR1 is SGHTA and CDR2 FQGNSA. This CDR3 is built from 15 residues. V was pared by 3 bases and J by 5 bases, with 14 bases between. CDR3 loop: CASSFLSGQNNEQFF. As DNA, the CDR3 is TGTGCCAGCAGCTTTCTTTCGGGACAAAACAATGAGCAGTTCTTC.

This clone was seen a few times. Other DNA variants within this sample encode the same CDR3. V is TRBV2 and J is TRBJ2-6, with D possibly matching TRBD2 (5 bases). The CDR3 consists of 14 residues. The germline gives CDR1 SNHLY, CDR2 FYNNEI. Trimming took off 5 bases at V and 0 bases at J, with 5 bases between the two ends. The CDR3 sequence is CASSRDSGANVLTF. The CDR3 coding sequence is TGTGCCAGCAGTCGGGACTCTGGGGCCAACGTCCTGACTTTC. The full variable domain, with the rest looked up from reference TRBV2 and TRBJ2-6, is EPEVTQTPSHQVTQMGQEVILRCVPISNHLYFYWYRQILGQKVEFLVSFYNNEISEKSEIFDDQFSVERPDGSNFTLKIRSTKLEDSAMYFCASSRDSGANVLTFGAGSRLTVL.

In its sample, this clone was seen a few times. The CDR3 here is CASSLEAGTYEQYF. CDR3 sequence (DNA): TGTGCCAGCAGCTTGGAGGCAGGGACCTACGAGCAGTACTTC. The rearrangement uses TRBV5-6 and TRBJ2-7; maybe TRBD1 (5 bases). The ends were cut back, 0 bases at V and 2 bases at J, with 9 bases in the middle. The V gene's germline CDR1 is SGHDT and CDR2 YYEEEE. This CDR3 spans 14 amino acids.

This clone was counted only a few times. V gene TRBV6-4 combines with J gene TRBJ1-1; no clear D gene. Trimming stripped 4 bases from V and 1 base from J, with 7 bases between. CDR1 MRHNA and CDR2 SNTAGT come from the germline V gene. This CDR3 spans 13 amino acids. This CDR3 is CASSVRENTEAFF. The CDR3 bases are TGTGCCAGCAGTGTCCGGGAGAACACTGAAGCTTTCTTT.

This clone was observed a single time. V usage is TRBV7-8 and J usage is TRBJ1-2; no clear D gene. Trimming removed 2 bases from V and 1 base from J, with 5 bases in between. The V gene's germline CDR1 is SGHVS and CDR2 FQNEAQ. The CDR3 sequence is 13 residues long. As DNA, the CDR3 is TGTGCCAGCAGCTTAAGCATTAACTATGGCTACACCTTC. Protein product: CASSLSINYGYTF.

The J gene is TRBJ1-3, the V gene TRBV5-1, with TRBD1 identical over 7 bases. CDR3 size: 14 residues. After removal of 4 bases from V and 8 bases from J, the junction contained 9 bases not matched to a gene. Germline CDR1 and CDR2: SGHRS and YFSETQ. The CDR3 loop reads CASSVDRMVYTIYF. Here the CDR3 DNA reads TGCGCCAGCAGCGTGGACAGGATGGTTTACACCATATATTTT.

The chain is built from TRBV10-1 and TRBJ2-3, with a tentative D call TRBD2 (6 bases). With 4 bases removed from V and 3 bases from J, the gap between germline ends came to 8 bases. Germline V gene sequence: CDR1 WNHNN, CDR2 SYGVQD (reference sequence). The CDR3 is made up of 13 amino acids. CDR3 sequence reads: CASSAGDTDTQYF. CDR3 sequence (DNA): TGCGCCAGCAGTGCGGGGGATACAGATACGCAGTATTTT.

This clone was seen a handful of times. This chain links TRBV19 with TRBJ2-5; 9 bases are a match to TRBD1. Germline CDR1 LNHDA, CDR2 SQIVND (reference sequence). This CDR3 has 15 residues. Losses at the gene ends were 7 bases for V and 0 bases for J; bases not matched to a gene: 6. As DNA, the CDR3 is TGTGCCAGTAAAAGGACAGGGGAGTACCAAGAGACCCAGTACTTC. Its translation is CASKRTGEYQETQYF.

V gene TRBV9 combines with J gene TRBJ2-2; 9 bases agree with TRBD1. Germline V gives CDR1 SGDLS, CDR2 YYNGEE. The CDR3 totals 16 residues. Losses at the gene ends were 0 bases for V and 4 bases for J; bases not matched to a gene: 4. CDR3 bases: TGTGCCAGCAGCGTAGGTGGGACAGGGCGCACCGGGGAGCTGTTTTTT. Translation: CASSVGGTGRTGELFF.

This clone occurred a few times. This chain connects TRBV19 to TRBJ2-7, with D perhaps matching TRBD2 (6 bases). V lost 3 bases, J lost 7 bases, and 16 bases lay in between. Germline V CDR1 and CDR2: LNHDA, SQIVND (reference sequence). CDR3 length: 14 residues. CDR3 loop: CASSMLGGRIEQYF. CDR3 bases: TGTGCCAGTAGTATGCTGGGGGGACGTATAGAGCAGTACTTC.

The rearrangement joins TRBV7-6 to TRBJ2-5, with TRBD2 as a possible D gene (6 bases). Germline CDR1 and CDR2: SGHVS and FNYEAQ. V gave up 0 bases and J gave up 4 bases, with 6 bases separating them. This CDR3 has 13 amino acids. In nucleotides, the CDR3 is TGTGCCAGCAGCTTAGCGGGGGGAGAGACCCAGTACTTC. Translated: CASSLAGGETQYF.